This T cell receptor (beta chain) was observed in a study of T cells in Graves' hyperthyroidism and ophthalmopathy (dated 2019 in TCRdb). Regarding the research as a whole: Peripheral blood was sampled at the time of initial diagnosis, prior to any treatment. After blood sampling, hyperthyroidism patients were treated with methimazole at a starting dose of 30 mg daily, and ophthalmopathy patients were treated with high-dose intravenous methylprednisolone. In addition, the study compared T-cell repertoires in thyroid tissue and in blood from about 6 Graves' hyperthyroidism patients. TCR Vbeta CDR3 sequencing of 135 peripheral blood samples (over 40 ophthalmopathy, 75 or so hyperthyroidism and roughly 17 progressor patients) is reported in the paper. Whether ophthalmopathy could be predicted prospectively was tested in an independent validation cohort made up of 18 to 20 hyperthyroidism patients plus 17 patients who later progressed to ophthalmopathy. The roughly 91 discovery patients were randomly split 7:3 into training and test sets. A discovery cohort of about 95 patients, about 43 with Graves' ophthalmopathy and 55 to 60 with stable Graves' hyperthyroidism, was used to find distinguishing TCR V-J signatures. Broader findings and caveats from the paper: No statistical method was used to set the sample size in advance, and investigators knew the group allocation. Ophthalmopathy was separated from stable hyperthyroidism by a 13 V-J signature model, with over 85% sensitivity and about 81% specificity obtained in cross-validation and 80%/75% obtained in testing. In validation, the model predicted progression to ophthalmopathy a median of approximately 6.3 months before onset, with over 55% sensitivity and about 75% specificity. Blood samples also contained most of the expanded thyroid clonotypes (frequency above 0.001), which suggests that blood repertoires may reflect thyroid immune responses.

TCR beta CDR3 regions were amplified from RNA transcripts. The TCR CDR3 was subjected to a first round of RT-PCR using the HTBI primer set and the Qiagen OneStep RT-PCR kit. The libraries were constructed in a second round of multiplex PCR and then size-selected and purified. Sequencing of the libraries was done on an Illumina HiSeq2000 using paired-end 100 bp reads. As for how the authors treated the data: SOAPnuke was used to process the raw data, with reads discarded if the reads contained adapters or uncalled bases, had a mean Phred below 15, or lacked an exact constant-primer or identifier match. High-quality paired reads were merged using COPE v1.2.5, and each unique nucleotide sequence was defined as a clonotype. MiTCR v1.1 was used to align clonotypes to the IMGT TRBV, TRBD and TRBJ reference segments. Only V-J combinations with frequency above 0.0001, covering 99% to 99.2% of repertoires, were analysed. The TCS score was defined as F50 (clonal expansion) divided by E x V (chaos), with BLOSUM62-based TCRdist calculated between CDR3 peptides within each V-J. Welch's t-statistics and random forest reduced several hundred V-J features to 10 to 15, which were used in a naive Bayes classifier (R e1071). The raw public reads went through TCRdb reprocessing: fastp at Q25, MiXCR clone calling, in-frame beta chains kept. All rows with the same CDR3 protein become a single entry with the most common DNA and genes. The V and J calls were not made by the authors but by TCRdb's processing. The sample table contains hundreds of thousands of distinct CDR3 sequences; only one count was recorded for more than 12% of them. Over 25% of the sample is held by the ten biggest clonotypes.

The CDR3 covers 20 residues, taking in both the cysteine and the phenylalanine. Left in the record is the CDR3 DNA by itself, 60 bases read in frame from the first base. From a lookup of the germline V gene (reference sequence), CDR1 and CDR2 are GTSNPN and SVGIG. Trimmed from V: 5 bases; trimmed from J: 0 bases; junction bases lacking a gene match: 18. A patient counted as having stable Graves' hyperthyroidism if no progression to ophthalmopathy occurred over 18 months of follow-up. Hyperthyroidism patients were aged 18 to 65 years and newly diagnosed, with disease duration of less than 2 months. The study excluded patients with uncontrolled infections, other autoimmune diseases, pregnancy or lactation. Diagnoses relied on clinical symptoms, serum thyroxine and TRAb, thyroid ultrasound and orbital computed tomography. PBMCs were separated from 10 ml of fresh peripheral blood using Ficoll-Paque density gradient centrifugation. Total RNA was extracted using Trizol reagent, and RNA quality was assessed on an Agilent 2100 Bioanalyzer.

This clonotype occurred a few times. Its target antigen remains unknown. There are no base qualities to consult, and no much larger clone falls within one base. The sequence is built from TRBV30 and TRBJ2-1, and 11 junctional nucleotides match TRBD2. The sequenced material came from blood. The clonotype was recovered from a woman younger than 45 with Graves' hyperthyroidism. In nucleotides, the sequence is TGTGCCTGGGTGCTTTGGGGGAAGCTAGCGGGAGGCAGCTCCTACAATGAGCAGTTCTTC. It translates as CAWVLWGKLAGGSSYNEQFF.